The 27 T cell receptor beta chains in this list originate from one sample, sequenced in a study of blood T cell repertoires in COVID-19. Profiling relied on immunoSEQ multiplex PCR, and the TCRdb table lists in-frame clones only, not all of them. The repertoire has about 400,000 clones, around nine tenths of them found once; the top ten carry 1.7%. The sample comprised PBMCs or T cells enriched from blood (not recorded which). Receptors were obtained from a woman in her 30s who had recovered from COVID-19.

The rearrangement uses TRBV6-2 or TRBV6-3 and TRBJ2-7, with 9 positions matching TRBD2. CDR3 length: 18 amino acids. Per the germline V gene, CDR1 is MNHEY and CDR2 is SVGEGT. The V segment lost 2 bases and the J segment 1 base; nucleotides outside the gene matches: 12. The CDR3 bases are TGTGCCAGCAGTTACCCCCCTATCCAGCGGGGGGTATCCTACGAGCAGTACTTC. Translated, it gives CASSYPPIQRGVSYEQYF.

This sequence joins TRBV7-3 and TRBJ2-2; the D gene is possibly TRBD1 (5 bases). Per germline, CDR1 SGHTA and CDR2 FQGTGA. The CDR3 contains 15 residues. The V end lost 4 bases, the J end lost 5 bases, and 14 bases lay between the germline ends. CDR3 sequence (DNA): TGTGCCAGCAGCTCTAGACAGTTAGGGACCGGGGAGCTGTTTTTT. Its protein is CASSSRQLGTGELFF.

This clone was seen only once. CDR3 region: CASSWTVGGETQYF. CDR3 in DNA: TGTGCCAGCAGCTGGACAGTTGGGGGAGAGACCCAGTACTTC. V is TRBV27 and J is TRBJ2-5; D might be TRBD1 (6 bases). In germline, CDR1 is MNHEY, CDR2 SMNVEV (reference sequence). The germline V and J ends were trimmed by 6 bases and 4 bases, with 15 bases remaining between them. CDR3 length: 14 residues.

V gene TRBV10-3 combines with J gene TRBJ1-1, with D possibly being TRBD1 (6 bases). In germline, CDR1 is ENHRY, CDR2 SYGVKD. Trimming cost V 6 bases and J 1 base, with 9 bases left between them. This CDR3 is 13 amino acids long. As DNA, the CDR3 is TGTGCCATCAGGGGACACGCGAACACTGAAGCTTTCTTT. This encodes CAIRGHANTEAFF.

The table lists this clone with a few counts. The J gene is TRBJ2-1, the V gene TRBV12-5; weak D call: TRBD2 (6 bases). CDR3 size: 12 residues. Germline-derived CDR1 and CDR2 are LGHNT and FRNRAP. V was shortened by 7 bases and J by 5 bases, with 9 bases between the two germline ends. In DNA, the CDR3 is TGTGCTAGTGCCTGGGGGGACAATGAGCAGTTCTTC. As protein: CASAWGDNEQFF.

The chain links TRBV3-1 (or the pseudogene TRBV3-2) to TRBJ2-7; D might be TRBD2 (5 bases). The CDR3 has 13 amino acids. Trimming shortened V by 1 base and J by 12 bases, and 16 bases separated the two germline ends. Germline values: CDR1 LGHDT, CDR2 YNNKEL (reference sequence). Here the CDR3 DNA reads TGTGCCAGCAGCCAAGTGAGGGCTCCCACGCCGTACTTC. It translates to CASSQVRAPTPYF.

J is TRBJ2-2 and V is TRBV6-5; 12 nucleotides line up with TRBD2. The CDR3 covers 14 residues. J gave up 6 bases and V 11 bases, and 7 bases lay outside the gene matches. Germline assignment: CDR1 MNHEY and CDR2 SVGAGI. The CDR3 here is CAVRGLAGPGELFF. The CDR3 bases are TGTGCCGTCCGAGGACTAGCGGGGCCCGGGGAGCTGTTTTTT.

This sequence joins TRBV5-6 and TRBJ1-3; 8 bases agree with TRBD1. The CDR3 consists of 17 residues. Trimming took 4 bases from V and 3 from J; bases not matched to a gene: 12. Germline loops: CDR1 SGHDT, CDR2 YYEEEE. The CDR3, as DNA: TGTGCCAGCAGCATGAGTCTGGCCAGGGGGCTTGGAAACACCATATATTTT. Protein sequence: CASSMSLARGLGNTIYF.

The V and J genes are TRBV29-1 and TRBJ1-4; the match to TRBD1 covers 11 bases. V dropped 7 bases and J dropped 8; count of bases not matched to a gene: 12. Per the germline V gene, CDR1 is SQVTM and CDR2 is ANQGSEA. The CDR3 sequence is 15 residues long. The CDR3 coding sequence is TGCAGCGCTCGCTTTTCCCGGGACAGGGGGGAAAAACTGTTTTTT. Its protein product is CSARFSRDRGEKLFF.

V usage is TRBV5-6 and J usage is TRBJ2-7; 9 bases line up with TRBD1. The CDR3 spans 14 residues. Trimming cost V 4 bases and J 3 bases; bases outside gene matches: 5. CDR1 is SGHDT and CDR2 is YYEEEE in the germline V gene. CDR3 sequence: CASSLSDRGYEQYF. CDR3 sequence (DNA): TGTGCCAGCAGCCTCTCGGACAGGGGCTACGAGCAGTACTTC.

The chain combines TRBV19 with TRBJ1-3, with a tentative D call TRBD1 (6 bases). Deletions cut 3 bases from V and 0 bases from J, with 9 bases between. The V gene's germline CDR1 is LNHDA and CDR2 SQIVND (reference sequence). The CDR3 consists of 15 residues. The CDR3 bases are TGTGCCAGTAGTATGGGACAACGCTCTGGAAACACCATATATTTT. The encoded protein is CASSMGQRSGNTIYF.

The gene calls are TRBV5-6 and TRBJ1-3, with 8 positions matching TRBD1. The germline CDR1 and CDR2 sequences are SGHDT and YYEEEE. V lost 5 bases, J lost 4 bases, and 5 bases stayed unmatched. The CDR3 runs to 14 residues. The CDR3 sequence: CASSWTGPGNTIYF. The CDR3 region has the DNA TGTGCCAGCAGTTGGACAGGGCCAGGAAACACCATATATTTT.

The chain carries TRBV13 and TRBJ2-7, with TRBD2 matching over 11 bases. Germline trimming cut 1 base from V and 3 bases from J; bases unmatched to any gene: 2. The CDR3 spans 15 residues. Germline V gene sequence: CDR1 PRHDT, CDR2 FYEKMQ (reference sequence). DNA of the CDR3: TGTGCCAGCAGCTTAGTACTAGCGGGAGACTACGAGCAGTACTTC. This encodes CASSLVLAGDYEQYF.

This chain connects TRBV6-1 to TRBJ2-7, with 11 bases lining up with TRBD2. Germline CDR1 reads MNHNS; CDR2 reads SASEGT. This CDR3 has 16 amino acids. V lost 1 base and J lost 1; bases outside the gene matches: 3. The CDR3 nucleotides read TGTGCCAGCAGTGAAGTTCCTAGCGGGAGGTCCTACGAGCAGTACTTC. Its translation is CASSEVPSGRSYEQYF.

Points on this clone: The sample contains more than one DNA sequence encoding this CDR3. The chain has TRBV20-1 and TRBJ2-1; 13 bases are a match to TRBD2. The CDR3 totals 14 residues. The germline V gene encodes CDR1 DFQATT and CDR2 SNEGSKA (reference sequence). The trim removed 3 bases at V and 8 bases at J, leaving 4 bases unmatched. For the CDR3, the DNA is TGCAGTGCTAGTCGGACTAGCGGGAGAGATGAGCAGTTCTTC. It is translated as CSASRTSGRDEQFF.

This clone has a single count. The chain uses TRBV6-5 and TRBJ1-2, with 7 bases fitting TRBD1. Germline CDR1 is MNHEY and CDR2 is SVGAGI. The CDR3 spans 13 residues. After removal of 0 bases from V and 8 bases from J, the junction contained 3 bases not matched to a gene. The CDR3 DNA is TGTGCCAGCAGTTACTCGACAGGGCGAGGCTACACCTTC. Encoded protein: CASSYSTGRGYTF.

V is TRBV21-1 and J is TRBJ1-2. TRBV21-1 is shown as a pseudogene. The CDR3 extends over 11 amino acids. As DNA, the CDR3 is TGTGCCAGCAGCGGAGGGTGCGGCTACACCTTC. Translated: CASSGGCGYTF.

This clone was recorded only once. The chain employs TRBV5-5 and TRBJ1-4; 11 bases agree with TRBD1. This CDR3 is built from 15 residues. Germline V lookup: CDR1 SGHKS, CDR2 YYEKEE (reference sequence). V was pared by 2 bases and J by 7 bases, with 4 bases of the junction left unmatched. CDR3 protein: CASSLGQGAGEKLFF. Here the CDR3 DNA reads TGTGCCAGCAGCTTAGGACAGGGGGCAGGTGAAAAACTGTTTTTT.

This chain uses TRBV29-1 with TRBJ1-1; 7 bases map to TRBD1. The trim removed 6 bases at V and 6 bases at J, leaving 10 bases unmatched. Looked up from germline, CDR1 is SQVTM and CDR2 is ANQGSEA. The CDR3 contains 13 residues. In DNA, the CDR3 is TGCAGCGTCCGGGGACAGCCCATGGCTGAAGCTTTCTTT. Translated, it gives CSVRGQPMAEAFF.

This clone has a count of ten or more. The chain carries TRBV14 and TRBJ2-2; 8 bases agree with TRBD2. Losses at the gene ends were 6 bases for V and 6 bases for J; bases not matched to a gene: 3. This CDR3 comprises 13 residues. The germline V gene has CDR1 SGHDN and CDR2 FVKESK. CDR3 amino acids: CASSRGGAGELFF. DNA for the CDR3: TGTGCCAGCAGTCGGGGGGGAGCCGGGGAGCTGTTTTTT.

The chain carries TRBV6-2 or TRBV6-3 and TRBJ2-1, with TRBD2 identical over 12 bases. CDR3 length: 14 amino acids. Germline trimming cut 5 bases from V and 10 bases from J; bases unmatched to any gene: 6. Germline V gene sequence: CDR1 MNHEY, CDR2 SVGEGT. The CDR3 bases are TGTGCCAGCAGTACTAGCGGGGGGCCCATCGAGCAGTTCTTC. It is translated as CASSTSGGPIEQFF.

The chain is built from TRBV30 and TRBJ1-1; D gene unclear. There are 13 residues in the CDR3. V shed 0 bases and J shed 4 bases, with 9 bases lying between them. From germline, CDR1 is GTSNPN and CDR2 SVGIG (reference sequence). CDR3 loop: CAWSVRGPTEAFF. CDR3 sequence (DNA): TGTGCCTGGAGTGTACGGGGTCCCACTGAAGCTTTCTTT.

This chain joins TRBV19 and TRBJ2-5; no clear D gene. Germline V gene sequence: CDR1 LNHDA, CDR2 SQIVND (reference sequence). The V end lost 10 bases, the J end lost 0 bases, and 12 bases lay between the germline ends. This CDR3 has 13 residues. This CDR3 is CATSQVYQETQYF. The CDR3 region has the DNA TGTGCCACCTCTCAGGTATACCAAGAGACCCAGTACTTC.

The CDR3 coding sequence is TGTGCCAGCTCACCCCCGCGCACCGGGGAGCTGTTTTTT. This encodes CASSPPRTGELFF. The genes are TRBV18 and TRBJ2-2; D is uncertain. CDR1 and CDR2 (germline): KGHSH, LQKENI. V was pared by 3 bases and J by 4 bases, with 6 bases between. The CDR3 consists of 13 residues.

The chain employs TRBV4-2 and TRBJ1-1; 12 bases line up with TRBD1. The CDR3 consists of 18 residues. J lost 1 base, V lost 5 bases, and 11 bases had no gene match. Per the germline V gene, CDR1 is LGHNA and CDR2 is YNFKEQ. The CDR3 protein is CASSLEGGTGGPNTEAFF. The DNA of the CDR3 is TGTGCCAGCAGCTTAGAGGGGGGGACAGGGGGCCCGAACACTGAAGCTTTCTTT.

V is TRBV30 and J is TRBJ2-7, with D maybe TRBD1 (5 bases). The germline V and J ends were trimmed by 0 bases and 2 bases, with 14 bases remaining between them. The CDR3 consists of 15 residues. Germline assignment: CDR1 GTSNPN and CDR2 SVGIG (reference sequence). CDR3 protein: CAWSVKGSGTYEQYF. The CDR3, as DNA: TGTGCCTGGAGTGTCAAGGGGTCAGGGACCTACGAGCAGTACTTC.

CDR3 loop: CASRGQGTHEQYF. CDR3 in DNA: TGTGCCAGCAGAGGACAGGGTACCCACGAGCAGTACTTC. This chain uses TRBV28 with TRBJ2-7, with 8 bases fitting TRBD1. V was pared by 6 bases and J by 5 bases, with 6 bases of the junction left unmatched. The germline CDR1 and CDR2 sequences are MDHEN and SYDVKM. This CDR3 region has 13 residues.